Detailed here is one TCR beta chain. The data belong to a study of blood T cell repertoires in COVID-19. About the study: Sample material is recorded as cDNA or gDNA derived from T cells, B-cell-depleted T cells, or PBMCs.

The ends were cut back, 6 bases at V and 6 bases at J, with 14 bases in the middle. CDR3 length: 13 residues. The germline gives CDR1 MDHEN, CDR2 SYDVKM. Generated by immunoSEQ multiplex PCR, the TCRdb table keeps only in-frame clones and is missing some. The sample records roughly 370,000 clones, around nine tenths being singletons. The TCR originated in a woman in her 50s who had recovered from COVID-19. The V call is TRBV28, the J call TRBJ1-1; D is ambiguous. The sequenced sample consisted of PBMCs or T cells enriched from blood (not recorded which). The CDR3 region is CASSLPERSEAFF. CDR3 in DNA: TGTGCCAGCAGCCTTCCAGAGCGGTCTGAAGCTTTCTTT.